One sample yielded the 28 T cell receptor beta chains listed below, sequenced in a study of neurological immune-mediated disorders. Time point in this sample: longitudinal time-point 3. TCRdb reanalysed the 5' RACE reads using MiXCR and keeps one entry per CDR3 protein. The data contain roughly 100,000 distinct CDR3 sequences, roughly a tenth of them seen just once; the ten biggest clones take up approximately 3.1%. Material for sequencing was PBMCs. These receptors were taken from a female donor with HTLV-1-associated myelopathy (HAM/TSP).

This clonotype was counted at least ten times. The chain joins TRBV6-5 to TRBJ2-7; tentatively, D is TRBD1 (5 bases). Germline CDR1 reads MNHEY; CDR2 reads SVGAGI. The CDR3 runs 14 residues. Trimming stripped 7 bases from V and 2 bases from J, with 15 bases between. The CDR3 DNA follows: TGTGCCAGCACCGCTCCAGGGTTCGCCTACGAGCAGTACTTC. As protein: CASTAPGFAYEQYF.

This clonotype was seen ten or more times. The rearrangement uses TRBV12-3 or TRBV12-4 and TRBJ2-5; either TRBD1 or TRBD2 may supply D (5 bases each). Between the trimmed V and J ends, which lost 10 bases and 3 bases, there was a span of 12 bases. The CDR3 spans 12 residues. The CDR3 sequence is CATGTAKETQYF. CDR3 coding DNA: TGTGCCACCGGGACCGCTAAAGAGACCCAGTACTTC.

The chain uses TRBV12-3 or TRBV12-4 and TRBJ2-2; D unclear. This CDR3 contains 15 residues. Trimming removed 4 bases at V and 0 bases at J, with 9 bases between. This chain's CDR3 is CASSWAGANTGELFF. CDR3 DNA sequence: TGTGCCAGCAGTTGGGCAGGAGCGAACACCGGGGAGCTGTTTTTT.

A few counts support this clonotype. This chain uses TRBV29-1 with TRBJ2-3; the D gene could be TRBD1 or TRBD2 (6 bases each). The ends were cut back, 4 bases at V and 2 bases at J, with 16 bases in the middle. Germline V CDR1 and CDR2: SQVTM, ANQGSEA. The CDR3 consists of 15 residues. The CDR3 spells CSVGGRTADTDTQYF. Written as DNA, the CDR3 is TGCAGCGTTGGGGGGAGGACAGCCGACACAGATACGCAGTATTTT.

This clonotype occurred many times. The rearrangement links TRBV7-9 to TRBJ2-2, with 7 bases lining up with TRBD1. This CDR3 is built from 16 residues. Trimming removed 1 base from V and 0 bases from J; junction bases left unmatched: 2. CDR1 is SEHNR, CDR2 FQNEAQ, per germline (reference sequence). CDR3 region: CASSLGTGPNTGELFF. DNA for the CDR3: TGTGCCAGCAGCTTAGGGACAGGACCGAACACCGGGGAGCTGTTTTTT.

The chain couples TRBV15 to TRBJ1-6, with D unclear. The V and J ends lost 5 bases and 17 bases respectively, with 22 bases between them. Germline V gives CDR1 LNHNV, CDR2 YYDKDF (reference sequence). CDR3 length equals 14 residues. CDR3 DNA sequence: TGTGCCACCAGCGCCGAAACCGAAAATTCACACATCCACTTT. This encodes CATSAETENSHIHF.

This clonotype was seen ten or more times. J is TRBJ2-3 and V is TRBV5-1; 7 bases agree with TRBD2. The germline CDR1 and CDR2 sequences are SGHRS and YFSETQ. After removal of 4 bases from V and 2 bases from J, the junction contained 7 bases not matched to a gene. This CDR3 has 15 amino acids. The CDR3 bases are TGCGCCAGCAGCCGGGGGGAGTCCAACACAGATACGCAGTATTTT. Amino acids: CASSRGESNTDTQYF.

As for this clonotype: Just one base apart from a much larger clone, this may be a read error. The chain couples TRBV20-1 to TRBJ2-3; D is uncertain. The CDR3 spans 10 residues. Looked up from germline, CDR1 is DFQATT and CDR2 is SNEGSKA (reference sequence). Here the CDR3 DNA reads TGCAGTGCTACGGTAGATACGCGGTATTTT. Translating gives CSATVDTRYF.

This clonotype has at least ten counts. The CDR3 DNA is TGTGCCAGCAGTTACTGGTCGCCGGGGCGGTTCGGGGATACGCAGTATTTT. The encoded protein is CASSYWSPGRFGDTQYF. The chain carries TRBV6-5 and TRBJ2-3; perhaps D is TRBD1 or TRBD2 (5 bases each). Deletions cut 1 base from V and 6 bases from J, with 20 bases between. The V gene's germline CDR1 is MNHEY and CDR2 SVGAGI. This CDR3 contains 17 residues.

In its sample, this clonotype was seen a few times. The DNA for the CDR3 is TGTGCCAGCAGCTTTGTGTTCTATTACGCTAGCGGGGAGATCTTGAAAGAGACCCAGTACTTC. It specifies CASSFVFYYASGEILKETQYF. The chain couples TRBV7-8 to TRBJ2-5, with 9 bases identical to TRBD2. Germline lookup yields CDR1 SGHVS and CDR2 FQNEAQ. The CDR3 length is 21 residues. Trimming at V came to 3 bases and at J to 3 bases, leaving 23 bases not matched to a gene.

Details on this clonotype: A much larger clone differs from this one at a single base, so this may be a read error. The chain employs TRBV6-5 and TRBJ2-7; D gene uncertain. CDR1 is MNHEY and CDR2 is SVGAGI in the germline V gene. The germline V and J ends were trimmed by 6 bases and 5 bases, with 8 bases remaining between them. The CDR3 spans 11 residues. In DNA, the CDR3 is TGTGCCAGCAGCCCTGCCCACGAGCAGTACTTC. It translates to CASSPAHEQYF.

The chain couples TRBV28 to TRBJ1-2, with TRBD1 matching over 11 bases. CDR3 size: 14 residues. Germline values: CDR1 MDHEN, CDR2 SYDVKM. After removal of 7 bases from V and 9 bases from J, the junction contained 10 bases not matched to a gene. This chain's CDR3 is CASTIPGQGGSYTF. DNA for the CDR3: TGTGCCAGCACCATCCCGGGACAGGGGGGAAGCTACACCTTC.

This clonotype was counted ten times or more. V and J are TRBV20-1 and TRBJ2-3, with 10 bases lining up with TRBD2. Per germline, CDR1 DFQATT and CDR2 SNEGSKA (reference sequence). V gave up 0 bases and J gave up 1 base; unmatched junction bases: 1. This CDR3 is built from 15 residues. The CDR3: CSARDLAGGTDTQYF. CDR3 nucleotide sequence: TGCAGTGCTAGAGACCTAGCGGGGGGCACAGATACGCAGTATTTT.

This clonotype was counted only a few times. The rearrangement links TRBV25-1 to TRBJ2-1; tentative D call: TRBD2 (7 bases). CDR1 is MGHDK, CDR2 SYGVNS, per germline. The CDR3 has 14 amino acids. V was cut by 6 bases and J by 3 bases, with 12 bases left in between. CDR3 DNA: TGTGCCAGCAGCCGGGGGGCCAGCTACAATGAGCAGTTCTTC. Translating gives CASSRGASYNEQFF.

This clonotype was picked up many times. The V and J genes are TRBV11-2 and TRBJ2-7; TRBD1 might be the D (6 bases). The CDR3 covers 14 residues. V shed 1 base and J shed 4 bases, with 11 bases lying between them. Per the germline V gene, CDR1 is SGHAT and CDR2 is FQNNGV. The CDR3 DNA is TGTGCCAGCAGCTTAGTTCAGGGGCCTTACGAGCAGTACTTC. This sequence encodes CASSLVQGPYEQYF.

This clonotype was recorded at least ten times. The chain is built from TRBV20-1 and TRBJ2-5; D possibly corresponds to TRBD2 (6 bases). Germline values: CDR1 DFQATT, CDR2 SNEGSKA (reference sequence). V shed 6 bases and J shed 4 bases, with 12 bases lying between them. The CDR3 length is 12 residues. The CDR3 is CSAKRVGETQYF. As DNA, the CDR3 is TGCAGTGCGAAGCGGGTAGGAGAGACCCAGTACTTC.

This clonotype has ten or more counts. Written as DNA, the CDR3 is TGTGCCAGCACCGACAGGGGGGTGTGGGAGACCCAGTACTTC. Its translation: CASTDRGVWETQYF. This rearrangement joins TRBV12-3 or TRBV12-4 to TRBJ2-5; 9 nucleotides agree with TRBD1. V lost 7 bases to trimming and J lost 5 bases; unmatched junction nucleotides: 8. The CDR3 length is 14 residues.

This clonotype has at least ten counts. The chain links TRBV18 to TRBJ2-2; D remains unclear. CDR1 is KGHSH and CDR2 is LQKENI in the germline V gene. The CDR3 spans 14 residues. The V end was cut by 0 bases, the J end by 4 bases, with 6 bases between. CDR3 sequence (DNA): TGTGCCAGCTCACCACCGGAAGGCACCGGGGAGCTGTTTTTT. Protein: CASSPPEGTGELFF.

This clonotype was counted many times. The rearrangement joins TRBV28 to TRBJ2-6; D possibly corresponds to TRBD2 (6 bases). CDR1 and CDR2 from the germline V gene are MDHEN and SYDVKM. V dropped 4 bases and J dropped 4 bases, with 17 bases sitting between them. The CDR3 is 17 residues long. For the CDR3, the DNA is TGTGCCAGCAGTTGGCTGACTGGCGGGGAGGGGGCCAACGTCCTGACTTTC. Amino acids: CASSWLTGGEGANVLTF.

This clonotype was found many times. One junction end does not reproduce the germline sequence, and a read error may be involved. V gene TRBV15 combines with J gene TRBJ2-5; no firm D call. The CDR3 extends over 15 amino acids. The germline gives CDR1 LNHNV, CDR2 YYDKDF (reference sequence). Written as DNA, the CDR3 is TGTGCTACCAGCAGAGATGGGTTCCGATCGGAGACCCAGTACTTC. This gives the protein CATSRDGFRSETQYF.

This clonotype was observed a handful of times. The chain recombines TRBV20-1 with TRBJ1-2; TRBD1 matches 7 bases. The germline CDR1 and CDR2 sequences are DFQATT and SNEGSKA (reference sequence). CDR3 length equals 16 residues. The ends lost 3 bases at V and 10 bases at J; junction bases unmatched: 20. This CDR3 is CSASQTHRGGGVDYTF. The CDR3 DNA follows: TGCAGTGCTAGTCAAACGCACAGGGGCGGGGGAGTGGACTACACCTTC.

In this sample, this clonotype turned up many times. The genes are TRBV27 and TRBJ2-2; a weak D match, TRBD1 (6 bases). The ends were cut back, 2 bases at V and 0 bases at J, with 13 bases in the middle. Germline lookup yields CDR1 MNHEY and CDR2 SMNVEV (reference sequence). The CDR3 is 17 residues long. Here the CDR3 reads CASSLRPTGANTGELFF. The CDR3 bases are TGTGCCAGCAGTTTAAGGCCGACAGGCGCGAACACCGGGGAGCTGTTTTTT.

The table lists this clonotype with many counts. The chain is built from TRBV5-1 and TRBJ2-5, with D possibly TRBD1 on 6 matching bases. Germline assignment: CDR1 SGHRS and CDR2 YFSETQ. V dropped 4 bases and J dropped 5 bases, with 24 bases sitting between them. The CDR3 is 17 residues long. The CDR3 sequence: CASSISHTGTPDETQYF. In DNA form, the CDR3 reads TGCGCCAGCAGCATATCGCACACAGGGACACCAGATGAGACCCAGTACTTC.

The sample holds many counts of this clonotype. The rearrangement uses TRBV5-1 and TRBJ2-3; D might be TRBD2 (5 bases). Germline V lookup: CDR1 SGHRS, CDR2 YFSETQ. V was shortened by 4 bases and J by 1 base, with 16 bases between the two germline ends. There are 16 residues in the CDR3. The CDR3 DNA reads TGCGCCAGCAGCACTGACTACACCGAACGCACAGATACGCAGTATTTT. Amino acids: CASSTDYTERTDTQYF.

The rearrangement links TRBV12-3 or TRBV12-4 to TRBJ2-2, with D perhaps assigned TRBD1 or TRBD2 (5 bases each). The CDR3 spans 13 residues. Deletions cut 7 bases from V and 6 bases from J, with 12 bases between. CDR3 bases: TGTGCCAGCAAAGAGGGGTCAGCCGGGGAGCTGTTTTTT. It yields the protein CASKEGSAGELFF.

Of note for this clonotype: A much larger clonotype is one base distant, so this may be a read error. The rearrangement joins TRBV20-1 to TRBJ2-5, with 10 bases fitting TRBD2. The trim removed 1 base at V and 11 bases at J, leaving 16 bases unmatched. Germline V CDR1 and CDR2: DFQATT, SNEGSKA (reference sequence). The CDR3 covers 16 residues. CDR3 nucleotides: TGCAGTGCTAGAGGTCTAGCGGGGGCCCCCCTCGAGGAACAGTACTTC. Translating gives CSARGLAGAPLEEQYF.

This clonotype was counted at least ten times. The chain carries TRBV14 and TRBJ2-5; D perhaps matches TRBD2 (5 bases). This CDR3 has 16 residues. V was cut by 0 bases and J by 5 bases, with 16 bases left in between. The germline V gene has CDR1 SGHDN and CDR2 FVKESK. The CDR3 spells CASSQDRQARGETQYF. CDR3 coding DNA: TGTGCCAGCAGCCAAGATCGGCAGGCCCGAGGGGAGACCCAGTACTTC.

This clonotype showed up many times. The chain couples TRBV11-2 to TRBJ2-5, with 7 bases that match TRBD2. Trimming cost V 3 bases and J 1 base; bases outside gene matches: 5. Germline V CDR1 and CDR2: SGHAT, FQNNGV. CDR3 length: 15 amino acids. This CDR3 is CASSLRTGGQETQYF. The CDR3 coding sequence is TGTGCCAGCAGCTTGCGGACGGGGGGCCAAGAGACCCAGTACTTC.